Presented here are 9 T cell receptor beta chains from one specimen sequenced in a study of T cell repertoires in cytomegalovirus infection. No antigen has been identified for these receptors. TCRdb passed the reads through MiXCR, listing each CDR3 protein once. The data show fewer than 850,000 distinct CDR3 sequences, just under 30% seen once. The sequencing here drew on cultured CD8+ T cells from PBMCs, taken from culture after CMV antigen stimulation. All receptors derive from a human donor in good health (CMV status not recorded). Some clones in this sample may be carry-over from other donors' samples.

The chain is built from TRBV6-2 or TRBV6-3 and TRBJ1-1; D gene ambiguous. V was clipped by 2 bases and J by 0 bases, with 7 bases between them. The CDR3 spans 14 residues. Germline V gives CDR1 MNHEY, CDR2 SVGEGT. The CDR3 DNA reads TGTGCCAGCAGTTACACGTTTTTGAACACTGAAGCTTTCTTT. It specifies CASSYTFLNTEAFF.

The rearrangement uses TRBV6-5 and TRBJ1-1; weak D call: TRBD1 (5 bases). The CDR3 runs to 10 residues. Between the trimmed V and J ends, which lost 7 bases and 11 bases, there was a span of 11 bases. Germline CDR1 reads MNHEY; CDR2 reads SVGAGI. CDR3 sequence reads: CASIQGWAFF. The CDR3 nucleotides are TGTGCCAGCATCCAGGGATGGGCTTTCTTT.

The chain employs TRBV7-2 and TRBJ2-5, with D possibly matching TRBD2 (7 bases). The V end was cut by 4 bases, the J end by 3 bases, with 18 bases between. The CDR3 is 16 amino acids. Germline V gene data show CDR1 as SGHTA and CDR2 as FQGNSA. CDR3 in amino acids: CASSSLRRGPKETQYF. The DNA of the CDR3 is TGTGCCAGCAGCTCCCTCCGGCGGGGGCCAAAAGAGACCCAGTACTTC.

This chain connects TRBV4-1 to TRBJ2-7; TRBD1 might be the D (6 bases). Germline assignment: CDR1 MGHRA and CDR2 YSYEKL. The V end lost 4 bases, the J end lost 6 bases, and 19 bases lay between the germline ends. The CDR3 is 15 amino acids. In DNA, the CDR3 is TGCGCCAGCAGCCGCGCCGGGTCAGGGGCGACCGAGCAGTACGTC. Its translation is CASSRAGSGATEQYV.

The V gene is TRBV12-3 or TRBV12-4, the J gene TRBJ1-5, with 9 bases lining up with TRBD1. The ends lost 5 bases at V and 5 bases at J; junction bases unmatched: 7. The CDR3 runs to 15 residues. The CDR3 DNA reads as TGTGCCAGCAGTCCAACAGGGGGCCCCGATCAGCCCCAGCATTTT. It is translated as CASSPTGGPDQPQHF.

This clonotype was picked up a small number of times. The chain employs TRBV6-1 and TRBJ2-4; 9 nucleotides match TRBD2. The V segment lost 3 bases and the J segment 7 bases; nucleotides outside the gene matches: 10. Germline assignment: CDR1 MNHNS and CDR2 SASEGT. The CDR3 runs to 16 residues. CDR3 loop: CASSDIPGLAGNIQYF. In nucleotides, the CDR3 is TGTGCCAGCAGTGATATTCCGGGACTAGCCGGGAACATTCAGTACTTC.

The genes are TRBV14 and TRBJ1-1; a weak D match, TRBD1 (5 bases). The germline V and J ends were trimmed by 0 bases and 0 bases, with 11 bases remaining between them. The CDR3 is 16 residues long. CDR1 is SGHDN and CDR2 is FVKESK in the germline V gene. DNA for the CDR3: TGTGCCAGCAGCCAAGATTGGGGGTCTGTGAACACTGAAGCTTTCTTT. Amino acids: CASSQDWGSVNTEAFF. The full variable domain, completed using reference TRBV14 and TRBJ1-1, is EAGVTQFPSHSVIEKGQTVTLRCDPISGHDNLYWYRRVMGKEIKFLLHFVKESKQDESGMPNNRFLAERTGGTYSTLKVQPAELEDSGVYFCASSQDWGSVNTEAFFGQGTRLTVV.

This chain joins TRBV28 and TRBJ2-7, with a weak D call TRBD1 (6 bases). This CDR3 contains 15 residues. Germline V gene sequence: CDR1 MDHEN, CDR2 SYDVKM. Trimming took off 9 bases at V and 0 bases at J, with 18 bases between the two ends. DNA for the CDR3: TGTGCCAGTACTAAACCCGGGACATCCTCCTACGAGCAGTACTTC. Translation gives CASTKPGTSSYEQYF. Looking up the rest from reference TRBV28 and TRBJ2-7 gives the full variable domain: DVKVTQSSRYLVKRTGEKVFLECVQDMDHENMFWYRQDPGLGLRLIYFSYDVKMKEKGDIPEGYSVSREKKERFSLILESASTNQTSMYLCASTKPGTSSYEQYFGPGTRLTVT.

For this clonotype: Sequence at one end of the junction differs from germline and may be a read error. The chain carries TRBV7-7 and TRBJ2-2; the D is unclear. CDR1 and CDR2 (germline): SSHAT, FNYEAQ (reference sequence). CDR3 size: 15 residues. The CDR3 reads CASSLEFETPGELFF. The CDR3 DNA reads as TGTGCTAGCAGCTTAGAATTCGAAACACCCGGGGAGCTGTTTTTT.